The 10 T cell receptor beta chains presented below share a single source sample, sequenced in a study of T cell repertoires in cytomegalovirus infection. TCRdb re-analysed the reads in MiXCR, keeping a single row per CDR3 protein. The data hold under 800,000 distinct CDR3 sequences, with roughly 26% observed a single time. Sequencing used CD8+ T cells from PBMCs. These receptors came from a human donor in good health (CMV status not recorded). Some clones in this sample may be carry-over from other donors' samples.

There are a few counts of this clonotype. This chain links TRBV12-3 or TRBV12-4 with TRBJ2-1; 12 bases match TRBD2. This CDR3 comprises 14 residues. V shed 6 bases and J 8 bases; nucleotides not matched to a gene: 5. The CDR3: CASSTSGGIDEQFF. Here the CDR3 DNA reads TGTGCCAGCAGCACTAGCGGGGGGATTGATGAGCAGTTCTTC.

About this clonotype: A read error may produce the germline difference seen at one junction end. This chain links TRBV12-3 or TRBV12-4 with TRBJ2-1; TRBD2 matches at 10 bases. This CDR3 is built from 16 residues. CDR3 DNA: TGTGCCAACAGTCCGTCTAGCGGGGGAAGATACAATGAGCAGTTCTTC. Translation: CANSPSSGGRYNEQFF.

This clonotype was picked up a small number of times. V and J are TRBV24-1 and TRBJ2-3; D is possibly TRBD2 (7 bases). V dropped 3 bases and J dropped 6 bases, with 18 bases sitting between them. The CDR3 has 16 residues. CDR1 is KGHDR and CDR2 is SFDVKD in the germline V gene. This CDR3 reads CATSDPKRGGLDTQYF. For the CDR3, the DNA is TGTGCCACCAGTGATCCCAAGAGGGGGGGACTTGATACGCAGTATTTT.

This clonotype was counted ten times or more. CDR3 coding DNA: TGCGCCAGCAGCCCTACTAGCGGGGGGGCCTTATCCAATGAGCAGTTCTTC. Encoded protein: CASSPTSGGALSNEQFF. The rearrangement uses TRBV4-1 and TRBJ2-1; 13 positions match TRBD2. The CDR3 is 17 residues long. CDR1 and CDR2 (germline): MGHRA, YSYEKL. V shed 4 bases, J shed 6 bases, and the junction held 9 bases outside the gene matches.

This clonotype has at least ten counts. V usage is TRBV7-9 and J usage is TRBJ1-2; 8 bases are a match to TRBD1. Germline assignment: CDR1 SEHNR and CDR2 FQNEAQ (reference sequence). With 3 bases clipped from V and 7 bases from J, the junction kept 7 bases outside the gene matches. The CDR3 consists of 14 residues. CDR3: CASSFYRGEFGYTF. DNA for the CDR3: TGTGCCAGCAGCTTCTACAGGGGGGAATTTGGCTACACCTTC.

V is TRBV2 and J is TRBJ2-1; perhaps TRBD2 as D (5 bases). Trimming removed 2 bases from V and 0 bases from J, with 8 bases in between. Germline V gene data show CDR1 as SNHLY and CDR2 as FYNNEI. This CDR3 comprises 15 residues. The CDR3 sequence is CASSEMGSSYNEQFF. In DNA, the CDR3 is TGTGCCAGCAGTGAAATGGGGAGCTCCTACAATGAGCAGTTCTTC.

The chain links TRBV10-3 to TRBJ1-4, with D possibly being TRBD1 (5 bases). The germline V gene has CDR1 ENHRY and CDR2 SYGVKD. Trimming shortened V by 1 base and J by 6 bases, and 12 bases separated the two germline ends. This CDR3 region has 15 residues. The CDR3 region is CAISELRGSDEKLFF. Written as DNA, the CDR3 is TGTGCCATCAGTGAGTTAAGGGGTTCGGATGAAAAACTGTTTTTT.

This clonotype has more than one count but fewer than ten. The CDR3 DNA is TGTGCCAGCAGTGGCCGGCGCGAGCAGTACGTC. Its translation is CASSGRREQYV. V and J are TRBV2 and TRBJ2-7; no firm D call. Germline V CDR1 and CDR2: SNHLY, FYNNEI. V was clipped by 4 bases and J by 6 bases, with 7 bases between them. This CDR3 is built from 11 residues.

V usage is TRBV3-1 and J usage is TRBJ2-2, with D perhaps matching TRBD2 (7 bases). Per germline, CDR1 LGHDT and CDR2 YNNKEL (reference sequence). CDR3 size: 15 residues. V lost 1 base and J 8 bases, leaving 14 bases between the germline ends. The CDR3 DNA reads TGTGCCAGCAGCCAAGCGCGGGGGCGAGTAGGGGAGCTGTTTTTT. This translates into CASSQARGRVGELFF.

This clonotype was counted at least ten times. The J gene is TRBJ2-3, the V gene TRBV6-6; D is possibly TRBD1 (6 bases). Germline V gene data show CDR1 as MNHNY and CDR2 as SVGAGI (reference sequence). V gave up 3 bases and J gave up 1 base, with 14 bases separating them. This CDR3 contains 16 residues. The CDR3 loop reads CASSYEGGWGTDTQYF. CDR3 nucleotides: TGTGCCAGCAGTTATGAAGGGGGATGGGGCACAGATACGCAGTATTTT.